This T cell receptor beta chain was profiled in a study of response to subunit inactivated influenza vaccine. Study-wide findings and caveats: After each seasonal influenza vaccination, few new T cells are recruited, the authors suggested.

Using its own MiXCR run on the RT-PCR reads, TCRdb lists one record per CDR3 protein. The data show approximately 500,000 distinct CDR3 sequences, with about 15% seen just once and 11% held by the top ten. Concerning this clonotype itself: Its cognate antigen is unknown.

CDR1 LNHNV and CDR2 YYDKDF come from the germline V gene (reference sequence). There are 13 residues in the CDR3. Trimming shortened V by 5 bases and J by 0 bases, and 5 bases separated the two germline ends. This clonotype was sampled from a man between 50 and 59 years old who received an inactivated influenza vaccine. The sample consisted of PBMCs from blood, taken 12 days after vaccination. The V gene is TRBV15, the J gene TRBJ1-5, with D unclear. CDR3 region: CATSAYSNQPQHF. The CDR3, as DNA: TGTGCCACCAGCGCGTATAGCAATCAGCCCCAGCATTTT.